This T cell receptor (beta chain) was captured in a study of cytomegalovirus exposure and HLA in healthy donors. This CDR3 has 13 residues. The V gene's germline CDR1 is SGHTA and CDR2 FQGTGA. V shed 4 bases and J shed 0 bases, with 6 bases lying between them. The PCR was carried out with 60 Vbeta primers and 13 Jbeta primers. The repertoire was sequenced with immunoSEQ multiplex PCR; TCRdb's copy has only in-frame clones and lacks some. Of around 210,000 clones in the sample, approximately 79% were seen once. Sequencing was done on a sample of PBMCs. The TCR sequence derives from a man aged 45 to 65 in good health and CMV-seronegative. The J gene is TRBJ1-1, the V gene TRBV7-3; tentative D call: TRBD1 (6 bases). CDR3 in amino acids: CASSWTVNTEAFF. CDR3 bases: TGTGCCAGCAGCTGGACAGTGAACACTGAAGCTTTCTTT.